The source of this T cell receptor (beta chain) is a study of T-cell reconstitution after alpha-beta-depleted transplantation in children (dated by TCRdb to about 2016). Broadly, across the study: Using TCR repertoire profiling, the study followed T-cell immune reconstitution in a quantitative way in children after TCRalphabeta/CD19-depleted allogeneic hematopoietic cell transplantation.

Concerning this clonotype: It lacks a known antigen. Nothing much larger sits one base from this clone, and base qualities are not available.

The library was generated by PCR. This sample was sequenced with an Illumina HiSeq 2500. Molecular barcoding was employed in the preparation of TCR libraries, with unique molecular identifiers being used to normalize TCRbeta repertoire quantification. TCRdb redid the processing of the public reads, applying fastp at Q25 and MiXCR, and retained in-frame beta chains. CDR3 protein sequences are deduplicated, and each keeps its most common genes and DNA. Here the sample has approximately 350,000 distinct CDR3 sequences; less than 15% occur a single time. The top ten clones comprise 3.5% to 4.5% of the sample. The CDR3 spans 12 residues, from the cysteine through the phenylalanine. Here the CDR3 DNA is all that survives: 36 bases in frame from base 1. Sequences SGHRS (CDR1) and YFSETQ (CDR2) are obtained from the germline V gene. V sheds 5 bases and J sheds 8 bases, leaving 8 bases between their ends.

Sequenced material: PBMCs, taken from the stem cell graft. The receptor comes from a human donor who donated a stem cell graft to a child with Fanconi anemia. The chain is encoded by TRBV5-1 joined to TRBJ1-6, with the D gene call left open. The CDR3 is CASRERDSPLHF. DNA sequence: TGCGCCAGCAGAGAGAGGGATTCACCCCTCCACTTT.